These 12 T cell receptor beta chains share one sample of origin, sequenced in a study of blood T cell repertoires in COVID-19. Sequencing used immunoSEQ multiplex PCR; TCRdb keeps in-frame clones, though not all of them. The sample has fewer than 400,000 clones, nearly 90% seen once; the top ten hold around 1.7%. The sample consisted of PBMCs or T cells enriched from blood (not recorded which). The receptors come from a woman aged 25 to 39 who had recovered from COVID-19.

This clone was detected only a few times. This sequence joins TRBV9 and TRBJ2-7, with 8 bases aligning to TRBD2. This CDR3 region has 14 residues. J was trimmed by 6 bases and V by 0 bases; bases with no gene match: 5. Germline CDR1 reads SGDLS; CDR2 reads YYNGEE. CDR3 sequence (DNA): TGTGCCAGCAGCGTAGTCGGGGGGGCCGCCGAGCAGTACTTC. This sequence encodes CASSVVGGAAEQYF.

CDR3 protein: CATWAGTEAFF. DNA of the CDR3: TGTGCCACCTGGGCGGGCACTGAAGCTTTCTTT. This chain uses TRBV10-3 with TRBJ1-1; D is undetermined. Germline V gene lookup returns CDR1 ENHRY and CDR2 SYGVKD. There are 11 residues in the CDR3. Between the trimmed V and J ends, which lost 10 bases and 4 bases, there was a span of 10 bases.

V gene TRBV18 combines with J gene TRBJ2-7, with D possibly being TRBD1 (5 bases). Trimming took 3 bases from V and 5 from J, leaving 14 bases between them. Germline V lookup: CDR1 KGHSH, CDR2 LQKENI. This CDR3 is 14 amino acids long. CDR3 loop: CASSPAVRVHEQYF. CDR3 in DNA: TGTGCCAGCTCACCTGCGGTCAGGGTCCACGAGCAGTACTTC.

The chain couples TRBV7-9 to TRBJ1-1; 8 bases agree with TRBD1. This CDR3 spans 16 amino acids. The germline V gene encodes CDR1 SEHNR and CDR2 FQNEAQ (reference sequence). Germline trimming cut 5 bases from V and 1 base from J; bases unmatched to any gene: 9. Written as DNA, the CDR3 is TGTGCCAGCAGCGCCCGAAGAACAGGGGGGAACACTGAAGCTTTCTTT. Encoded protein: CASSARRTGGNTEAFF.

The rearrangement joins TRBV24-1 to TRBJ2-7; 9 nucleotides agree with TRBD1. The CDR3 is 17 residues long. Unmatched junction bases numbered 14, after V lost 4 bases and J lost 5 bases. Germline assignment: CDR1 KGHDR and CDR2 SFDVKD. The DNA for the CDR3 is TGTGCCACCAGTGACCCGGGGACAGGGCGGGTCCGCAACGAGCAGTACTTC. This encodes CATSDPGTGRVRNEQYF.

The chain employs TRBV3-1 (or the pseudogene TRBV3-2) and TRBJ1-2; perhaps TRBD1 as D (6 bases). V lost 2 bases and J 1 base, leaving 14 bases between the germline ends. From germline, CDR1 is LGHDT and CDR2 YNNKEL (reference sequence). The CDR3 is 16 amino acids. CDR3 in DNA: TGTGCCAGCAGCCAACCAGGACAGATGAATAACTATGGCTACACCTTC. This translates into CASSQPGQMNNYGYTF.

The chain carries TRBV3-1 (or the pseudogene TRBV3-2) and TRBJ1-5; D remains ambiguous. This CDR3 spans 15 amino acids. The germline gives CDR1 LGHDT, CDR2 YNNKEL (reference sequence). V was trimmed by 0 bases and J by 4 bases, leaving 10 bases between them. The CDR3, as DNA: TGTGCCAGCAGCCAAGATATGCAGGCGAATCAGCCCCAGCATTTT. It translates to CASSQDMQANQPQHF.

This clone was counted a single time. The chain links TRBV18 to TRBJ1-2; TRBD1 might be the D (5 bases). CDR1 is KGHSH, CDR2 LQKENI, per germline. V was pared by 1 base and J by 5 bases, with 11 bases between. CDR3 size: 14 residues. Here the CDR3 reads CASSPLGGEYGYTF. DNA for the CDR3: TGTGCCAGCTCACCACTCGGGGGAGAGTATGGCTACACCTTC. The whole variable domain, filled in from reference TRBV18 and TRBJ1-2, reads NAGVMQNPRHLVRRRGQEARLRCSPMKGHSHVYWYRQLPEEGLKFMVYLQKENIIDESGMPKERFSAEFPKEGPSILRIQQVVRGDSAAYFCASSPLGGEYGYTFGSGTRLTVV.

This clone has a single count. The chain combines TRBV5-1 with TRBJ1-1; maybe TRBD1 (6 bases). The V end lost 6 bases, the J end lost 0 bases, and 24 bases lay between the germline ends. The CDR3 extends over 18 amino acids. The germline CDR1 and CDR2 sequences are SGHRS and YFSETQ. The CDR3 sequence is CASTQRGPREGMNTEAFF. CDR3 nucleotide sequence: TGCGCCAGCACCCAGCGGGGGCCGCGTGAGGGGATGAACACTGAAGCTTTCTTT.

J is TRBJ1-2 and V is TRBV5-1, with a possible D match to TRBD1 (5 bases). This CDR3 region has 14 residues. CDR1 and CDR2 (germline): SGHRS, YFSETQ. The V end was cut by 1 base, the J end by 12 bases, with 19 bases between. The CDR3 DNA reads TGCGCCAGCAGCTTGAGTTCCCAGGGAGGTTATCACACCTTC. The encoded protein is CASSLSSQGGYHTF.

This sequence joins TRBV7-9 and TRBJ2-7; 10 bases fit TRBD1. The CDR3 is 15 residues long. With V trimmed by 5 bases and J by 4 bases, 8 bases remained unmatched. The germline V gene has CDR1 SEHNR and CDR2 FQNEAQ (reference sequence). The CDR3 nucleotides are TGTGCCAGCAGCCCCCGGGACAGGGGTCTGTACGAGCAGTACTTC. Its translation is CASSPRDRGLYEQYF.

This chain links TRBV27 with TRBJ2-5, with 10 bases that match TRBD2. CDR3 length: 14 residues. The junction had 3 bases not matched to a gene; V was cut back by 5 bases and J by 3 bases. Per germline, CDR1 MNHEY and CDR2 SMNVEV (reference sequence). CDR3 region: CASSHLAGEETQYF. As DNA, the CDR3 is TGTGCCAGCAGTCACCTAGCGGGAGAAGAGACCCAGTACTTC.